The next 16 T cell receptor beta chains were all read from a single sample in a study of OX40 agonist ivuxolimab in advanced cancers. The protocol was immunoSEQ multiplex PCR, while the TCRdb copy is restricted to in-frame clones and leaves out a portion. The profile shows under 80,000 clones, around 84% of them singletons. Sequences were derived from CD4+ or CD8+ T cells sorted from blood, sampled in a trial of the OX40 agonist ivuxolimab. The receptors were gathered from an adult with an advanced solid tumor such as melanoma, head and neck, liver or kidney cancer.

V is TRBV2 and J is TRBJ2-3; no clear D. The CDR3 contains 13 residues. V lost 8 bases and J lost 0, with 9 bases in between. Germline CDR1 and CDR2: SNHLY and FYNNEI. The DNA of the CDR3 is TGTGCCAGCTTTGGGCCTAGCACAGATACGCAGTATTTT. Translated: CASFGPSTDTQYF.

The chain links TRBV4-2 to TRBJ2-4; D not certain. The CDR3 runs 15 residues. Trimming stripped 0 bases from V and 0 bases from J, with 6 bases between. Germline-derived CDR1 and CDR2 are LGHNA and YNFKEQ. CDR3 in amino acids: CASSQDAVAKNIQYF. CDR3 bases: TGTGCCAGCAGCCAAGATGCCGTAGCCAAAAACATTCAGTACTTC.

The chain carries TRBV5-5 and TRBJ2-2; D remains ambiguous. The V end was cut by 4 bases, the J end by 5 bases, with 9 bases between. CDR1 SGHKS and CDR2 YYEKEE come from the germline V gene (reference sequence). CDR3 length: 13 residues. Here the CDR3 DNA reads TGTGCCAGCAGCCCTATGCGAACCGGGGAGCTGTTTTTT. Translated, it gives CASSPMRTGELFF.

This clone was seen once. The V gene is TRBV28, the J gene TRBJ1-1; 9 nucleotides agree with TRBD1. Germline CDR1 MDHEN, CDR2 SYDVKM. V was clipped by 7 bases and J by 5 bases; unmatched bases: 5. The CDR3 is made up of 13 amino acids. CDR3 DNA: TGTGCCAGCACCCCGGGACAGGGAACTGAAGCTTTCTTT. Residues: CASTPGQGTEAFF.

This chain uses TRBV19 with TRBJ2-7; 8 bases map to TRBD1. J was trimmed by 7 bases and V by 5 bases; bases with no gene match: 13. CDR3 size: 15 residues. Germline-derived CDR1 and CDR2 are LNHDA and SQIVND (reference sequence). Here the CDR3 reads CASSPATGTGLEQYF. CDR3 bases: TGTGCCAGTAGTCCAGCAACCGGGACAGGACTAGAGCAGTACTTC.

The CDR3 bases are TGTGCCAGCAGGGCACAGGGGGGGTACGAGCAGTACTTC. It encodes CASRAQGGYEQYF. The chain couples TRBV6-1 to TRBJ2-7, with D possibly being TRBD1 (8 bases). Trimming removed 6 bases from V and 4 bases from J, with 13 bases in between. CDR1 and CDR2 from the germline V gene are MNHNS and SASEGT. The CDR3 sequence is 13 residues long.

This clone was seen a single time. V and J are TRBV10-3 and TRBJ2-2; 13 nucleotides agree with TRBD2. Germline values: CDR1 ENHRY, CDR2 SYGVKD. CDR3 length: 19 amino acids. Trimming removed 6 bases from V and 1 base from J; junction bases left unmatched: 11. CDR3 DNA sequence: TGTGCCATCAGGCGTTCGGTACTAGCGGGGGGGCAGAACACCGGGGAGCTGTTTTTT. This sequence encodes CAIRRSVLAGGQNTGELFF.

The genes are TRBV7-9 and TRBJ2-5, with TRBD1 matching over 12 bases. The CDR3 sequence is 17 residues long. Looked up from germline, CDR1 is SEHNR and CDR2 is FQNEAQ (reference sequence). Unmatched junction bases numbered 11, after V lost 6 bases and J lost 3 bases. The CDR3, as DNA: TGTGCCAGCAGAGGGCGGGACAGGGGGCGAGCCGAAGAGACCCAGTACTTC. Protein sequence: CASRGRDRGRAEETQYF.

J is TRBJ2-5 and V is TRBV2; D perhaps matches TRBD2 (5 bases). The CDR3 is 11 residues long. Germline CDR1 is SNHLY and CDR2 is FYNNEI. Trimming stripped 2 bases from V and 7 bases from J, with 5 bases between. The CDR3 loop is CASSERGTQYF. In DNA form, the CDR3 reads TGTGCCAGCAGTGAACGGGGGACCCAGTACTTC.

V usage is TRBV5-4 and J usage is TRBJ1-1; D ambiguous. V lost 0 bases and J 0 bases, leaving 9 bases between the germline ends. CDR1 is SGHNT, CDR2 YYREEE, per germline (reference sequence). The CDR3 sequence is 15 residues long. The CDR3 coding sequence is TGTGCCAGCAGCTTGGCCACGCAGTTGAACACTGAAGCTTTCTTT. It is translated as CASSLATQLNTEAFF.

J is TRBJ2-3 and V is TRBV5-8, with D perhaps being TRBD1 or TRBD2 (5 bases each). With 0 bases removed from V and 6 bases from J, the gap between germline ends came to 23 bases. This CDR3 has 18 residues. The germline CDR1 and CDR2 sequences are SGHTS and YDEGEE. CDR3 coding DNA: TGTGCCAGCAGCTTGGAGAGGGGCACAGTAGTCGTAACCGATACGCAGTATTTT. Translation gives CASSLERGTVVVTDTQYF.

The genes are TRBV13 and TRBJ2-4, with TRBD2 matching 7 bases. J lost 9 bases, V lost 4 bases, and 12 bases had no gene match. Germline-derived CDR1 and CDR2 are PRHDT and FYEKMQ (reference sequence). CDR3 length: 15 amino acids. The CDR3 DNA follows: TGTGCCAGCAGCTCCGGCGGGAGCCCTTGGGGCATTCAGTACTTC. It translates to CASSSGGSPWGIQYF.

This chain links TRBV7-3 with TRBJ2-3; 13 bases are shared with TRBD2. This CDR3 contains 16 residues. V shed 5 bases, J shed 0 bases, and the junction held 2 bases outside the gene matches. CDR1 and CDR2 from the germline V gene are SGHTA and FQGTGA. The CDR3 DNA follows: TGTGCCAGCAGCATGGGACTAGCGGGGAGCACAGATACGCAGTATTTT. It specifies CASSMGLAGSTDTQYF.

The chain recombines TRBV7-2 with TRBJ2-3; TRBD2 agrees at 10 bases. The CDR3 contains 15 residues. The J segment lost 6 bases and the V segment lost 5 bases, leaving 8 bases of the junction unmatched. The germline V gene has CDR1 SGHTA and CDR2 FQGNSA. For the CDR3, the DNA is TGTGCCAGCAGCCCACAGCGGGGGGGCCGGGATACGCAGTATTTT. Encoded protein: CASSPQRGGRDTQYF.

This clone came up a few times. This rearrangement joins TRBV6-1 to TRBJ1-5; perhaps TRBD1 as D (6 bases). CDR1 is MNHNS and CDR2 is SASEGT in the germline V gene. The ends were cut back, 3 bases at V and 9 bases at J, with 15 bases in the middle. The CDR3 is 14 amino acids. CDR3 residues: CASSDRRGGGPQHF. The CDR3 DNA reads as TGTGCCAGCAGTGATCGCAGGGGCGGAGGGCCCCAGCATTTT.

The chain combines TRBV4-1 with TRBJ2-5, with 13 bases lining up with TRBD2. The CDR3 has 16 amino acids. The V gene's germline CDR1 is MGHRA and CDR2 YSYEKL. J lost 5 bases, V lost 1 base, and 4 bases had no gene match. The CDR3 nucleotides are TGCGCCAGCAGCCAAGGGACTAGCGGGAGCGGGGAGACCCAGTACTTC. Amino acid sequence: CASSQGTSGSGETQYF.